This record looks at one T cell receptor beta chain sequence and its context. The data were taken from a study of patients and donors after allogeneic stem cell transplantation. MiXCR, run by TCRdb on the RT-PCR reads, gives a single entry per CDR3 protein. The table records about 150,000 distinct CDR3 sequences, roughly 24% of them present only once. V shed 10 bases, J shed 8 bases, and the junction held 14 bases outside the gene matches. The CDR3 totals 14 residues. Germline V gives CDR1 ENHRY, CDR2 SYGVKD. The TCR comes from a human donor who was either an allogeneic HSCT recipient or a stem cell or donor lymphocyte infusion donor (not recorded which). It is not recorded whose cells these are; they may come from a transplant donor. The chain couples TRBV10-3 to TRBJ1-3; 7 positions match TRBD1. Sample: blood, either unsorted or a sorted T cell fraction (not recorded which). CDR3 DNA sequence: TGTGCCACAACAGGGGCCGGCTCTTTGGACACCATATATTTT. Amino acids: CATTGAGSLDTIYF.